The next 17 T cell receptor beta chains were all read from a single sample in a study of control samples from healthy donors and cancer patients. Assay: immunoSEQ multiplex PCR; the TCRdb copy retains only in-frame clones and omits some. The sample has about 110,000 clones; around 80% are singletons. Sequences were obtained from blood. The source is a man between 18 and 35 years old in good health.

This chain connects TRBV5-1 to TRBJ2-5; no firm D call. This CDR3 contains 14 residues. Germline V gene data show CDR1 as SGHRS and CDR2 as YFSETQ. The V gene lost 0 bases and the J gene lost 0 bases, with 6 bases spanning the gap. DNA of the CDR3: TGCGCCAGCAGCTTGGGAGGAAACCAAGAGACCCAGTACTTC. Protein product: CASSLGGNQETQYF.

This clone was observed a few times. The chain carries TRBV5-6 and TRBJ1-1; D perhaps matches TRBD1 (5 bases). This CDR3 spans 15 amino acids. From germline, CDR1 is SGHDT and CDR2 YYEEEE. V was pared by 2 bases and J by 3 bases, with 14 bases between. CDR3 protein: CASSFGPREDTEAFF. The CDR3 DNA sequence: TGTGCCAGCAGCTTTGGACCCAGGGAGGACACTGAAGCTTTCTTT.

The chain has TRBV18 and TRBJ2-1; TRBD1 matches at 12 bases. V lost 2 bases and J lost 10; bases outside the gene matches: 9. The CDR3 has 16 amino acids. Looked up from germline, CDR1 is KGHSH and CDR2 is LQKENI. CDR3 bases: TGTGCCAGCTCACCATTACCGGGACAGGGGGCAGGAGAGCAGTTCTTC. As protein: CASSPLPGQGAGEQFF.

In its sample, this clone was seen once. J is TRBJ1-6 and V is TRBV30; D may be TRBD1 (5 bases). Germline V gene data show CDR1 as GTSNPN and CDR2 as SVGIG (reference sequence). This CDR3 is built from 13 residues. The V gene lost 7 bases and the J gene lost 9 bases, with 16 bases spanning the gap. The CDR3 bases are TGTGCCTTGGACACTAGCATCGGTTCACCCCTCCACTTT. Amino acids: CALDTSIGSPLHF.

The CDR3 DNA follows: TGTGCCAGTAGTATTTCAGGGGGCTCCGGGGAGCTGTTTTTT. It codes for CASSISGGSGELFF. V is TRBV19 and J is TRBJ2-2; 8 nucleotides match TRBD1. V was pared by 3 bases and J by 6 bases, with 3 bases of the junction left unmatched. Germline V lookup: CDR1 LNHDA, CDR2 SQIVND (reference sequence). CDR3 length equals 14 residues.

The rearrangement uses TRBV28 and TRBJ1-1; possibly TRBD1 for D (5 bases). This CDR3 contains 12 residues. Looked up from germline, CDR1 is MDHEN and CDR2 is SYDVKM. V dropped 6 bases and J dropped 3 bases, with 8 bases sitting between them. The CDR3 nucleotides read TGTGCCAGCAGCCTAGGGGACACTGAAGCTTTCTTT. It encodes CASSLGDTEAFF.

This chain uses TRBV6-6 with TRBJ2-7; D perhaps matches TRBD1 (6 bases). Per germline, CDR1 MNHNY and CDR2 SVGAGI (reference sequence). V lost 6 bases, J lost 2 bases, and 14 bases lay in between. The CDR3 is made up of 14 amino acids. Here the CDR3 reads CASRYRDTTYEQYF. Here the CDR3 DNA reads TGTGCCAGCAGATACCGGGACACGACCTACGAGCAGTACTTC.

The chain recombines TRBV7-9 with TRBJ2-2, with D unclear. The germline V gene has CDR1 SEHNR and CDR2 FQNEAQ (reference sequence). Trimming removed 8 bases from V and 7 bases from J, with 8 bases in between. CDR3 length: 11 residues. The CDR3 region is CASGGVGELFF. As DNA, the CDR3 is TGTGCCAGCGGTGGCGTCGGGGAGCTGTTTTTT.

This clone was seen once. CDR3 in amino acids: CASRGDTGPFSGANVLTF. CDR3 bases: TGTGCCAGTAGGGGGGACACAGGGCCATTCTCTGGGGCCAACGTCCTGACTTTC. The rearrangement joins TRBV19 to TRBJ2-6; a weak D match, TRBD1 (6 bases). Deletions cut 6 bases from V and 0 bases from J, with 18 bases between. CDR3 length equals 18 residues. Germline V lookup: CDR1 LNHDA, CDR2 SQIVND (reference sequence).

The chain employs TRBV5-8 and TRBJ2-7; no firm D call. The CDR3 runs to 11 residues. Germline V lookup: CDR1 SGHTS, CDR2 YDEGEE. Trimming took 0 bases from V and 2 from J, leaving 0 bases between them. CDR3 sequence: CASSLAYEQYV. CDR3 DNA: TGTGCCAGCAGCTTGGCCTACGAGCAGTACGTC.

With respect to this clone: Other nucleotide sequences from this sample produce the same CDR3. Written as DNA, the CDR3 is TGTGCCAGCAGCTTAAACAGGGGTAATCAGCCCCAGCATTTT. Amino acid sequence: CASSLNRGNQPQHF. The V gene is TRBV7-8, the J gene TRBJ1-5; 7 positions agree with TRBD1. The ends lost 2 bases at V and 4 bases at J; junction bases unmatched: 2. Germline V gene data show CDR1 as SGHVS and CDR2 as FQNEAQ. This CDR3 is built from 14 residues. Filled out from reference TRBV7-8 and TRBJ1-5, the complete variable domain reads GAGVSQSPRYKVAKRGQDVALRCDPISGHVSLFWYQQALGQGPEFLTYFQNEAQLDKSGLPSDRFFAERPEGSVSTLKIQRTQQEDSAVYLCASSLNRGNQPQHFGDGTRLSIL.

The chain joins TRBV6-2 or TRBV6-3 to TRBJ2-7, with TRBD2 matching 12 bases. CDR3 length equals 14 residues. Germline V gives CDR1 MNHEY, CDR2 SVGEGT. V shed 6 bases, J shed 6 bases, and the junction held 6 bases outside the gene matches. The CDR3 here is CASSPSGGEVEQYF. CDR3 nucleotide sequence: TGTGCCAGCAGCCCTAGCGGGGGGGAGGTCGAGCAGTACTTC.

The chain joins TRBV6-1 to TRBJ1-5; D perhaps matches TRBD1 (6 bases). CDR3 length: 15 residues. V was shortened by 2 bases and J by 7 bases, with 15 bases between the two germline ends. CDR1 and CDR2 (germline): MNHNS, SASEGT. The DNA of the CDR3 is TGTGCCAGCAGTGAATCGTATTTTGGGGGCCAGCCCCAGCATTTT. It codes for CASSESYFGGQPQHF.

The chain joins TRBV20-1 to TRBJ1-2; D ambiguous. Trimming took 4 bases from V and 8 from J, leaving 11 bases between them. Germline V gives CDR1 DFQATT, CDR2 SNEGSKA (reference sequence). This CDR3 has 11 residues. CDR3 nucleotide sequence: TGCAGTGCTACCAATCTTAACGGCTACACCTTC. Protein product: CSATNLNGYTF.

The chain joins TRBV3-1 (or the pseudogene TRBV3-2) to TRBJ2-3; D not certain. The CDR3 sequence is 15 residues long. Per the germline V gene, CDR1 is LGHDT and CDR2 is YNNKEL (reference sequence). The V and J ends lost 6 bases and 4 bases respectively, with 17 bases between them. The CDR3 sequence is CASSLNARLADTQYF. The CDR3 coding sequence is TGTGCCAGCAGTCTCAACGCCCGATTAGCAGATACGCAGTATTTT.

The chain links TRBV7-6 to TRBJ1-3, with a weak D call TRBD1 (5 bases). The CDR3 is made up of 18 amino acids. Trimming stripped 2 bases from V and 0 bases from J, with 17 bases between. Germline V CDR1 and CDR2: SGHVS, FNYEAQ. The CDR3 loop is CASSLFMGQAISGNTIYF. The CDR3 DNA follows: TGTGCCAGCAGCTTATTTATGGGGCAGGCGATCTCTGGAAACACCATATATTTT.

The chain joins TRBV5-1 to TRBJ1-3, with D possibly being TRBD1 (5 bases). This CDR3 spans 13 amino acids. V was cut by 4 bases and J by 3 bases, with 8 bases left in between. The germline V gene encodes CDR1 SGHRS and CDR2 YFSETQ. CDR3 loop: CASSGGIGNTIYF. The CDR3 DNA follows: TGCGCCAGCAGCGGGGGAATTGGAAACACCATATATTTT.